This is a list of T cell receptor beta chains from one sample in a study of T cell responses to AZD1222 COVID-19 vaccine. Assay: immunoSEQ multiplex PCR; the TCRdb copy retains only in-frame clones and omits some. The table includes roughly 120,000 clones, approximately 92% detected once. The material sequenced was peripheral blood, taken 28 days after the second AZD1222 dose. The receptors stem from an adult who received the AZD1222 COVID-19 vaccine. The CDR3 runs from the conserved cysteine through the conserved F or W. The order of the fields is J gene, clone size, D gene, V gene, CDR3 protein, CDR3 DNA. A D gene is named only where the DNA matches it firmly. Part of the rows lack a size; the others show once, few, many or a class for expanded clones.

J: TRBJ1-2; size: NA; D: NA; V: TRBV28; CDR3: CGIRSGWLDGYTF; DNA: TGTGGTATCAGAAGCGGCTGGTTGGATGGCTACACCTTC
J: TRBJ2-5; size: NA; D: NA; V: TRBV29-1; CDR3: CSVEGSGYETQYF; DNA: TGCAGCGTTGAGGGTTCGGGGTATGAGACCCAGTACTTC
J: TRBJ2-7; size: NA; D: TRBD1; V: TRBV27; CDR3: CASSPTGGSSYEQYF; DNA: TGTGCCAGCAGTCCTACAGGGGGAAGCTCCTACGAGCAGTACTTC
J: TRBJ1-6; size: NA; D: TRBD1; V: TRBV5-1; CDR3: CASSFAGTGGWNSPLHF; DNA: TGCGCCAGCAGCTTCGCCGGGACAGGGGGCTGGAATTCACCCCTCCACTTT
J: TRBJ2-7; size: NA; D: TRBD1; V: TRBV6-6; CDR3: CASSRTGGAYEQYF; DNA: TGTGCCAGCAGTCGGACAGGGGGGGCCTACGAGCAGTACTTC
J: TRBJ2-1; size: NA; D: TRBD2; V: TRBV5-1; CDR3: CASSLVGLVDEQFF; DNA: TGCGCCAGCAGCTTGGTCGGACTAGTCGATGAGCAGTTCTTC
J: TRBJ2-1; size: NA; D: TRBD2; V: TRBV19; CDR3: CASSIPSGTSGRPNEQFF; DNA: TGTGCCAGTAGTATCCCCTCCGGGACTAGCGGGAGGCCCAATGAGCAGTTCTTC
J: TRBJ2-5; size: NA; D: TRBD2; V: TRBV5-1; CDR3: CASSFSAGQQETQYF; DNA: TGCGCCAGCAGCTTCTCAGCGGGGCAGCAAGAGACCCAGTACTTC
J: TRBJ1-5; size: NA; D: NA; V: TRBV7-2; CDR3: CASSPETSGDQPQHF; DNA: TGTGCCAGCAGCCCCGAGACGTCAGGGGATCAGCCCCAGCATTTT
J: TRBJ2-7; size: NA; D: NA; V: TRBV28; CDR3: CASSLGSAPSEQYF; DNA: TGTGCCAGCAGTTTAGGTAGTGCGCCTTCCGAGCAGTACTTC
J: TRBJ2-3; size: NA; D: NA; V: TRBV6-5; CDR3: CASSIGLPGGTQYF; DNA: TGTGCCAGCAGTATTGGGCTGCCTGGCGGTACGCAGTATTTT
J: TRBJ2-2; size: NA; D: NA; V: TRBV27; CDR3: CASSFLTGAGELFF; DNA: TGTGCCAGCAGTTTCTTAACGGGGGCCGGGGAGCTGTTTTTT
J: TRBJ1-1; size: once; D: NA; V: TRBV5-6; CDR3: CASIVGLAGHTEAFF; DNA: TGTGCCAGCATTGTGGGACTGGCGGGCCACACTGAAGCTTTCTTT
J: TRBJ2-7; size: NA; D: TRBD2; V: TRBV4-1; CDR3: CASSQDGRGGSYEQYF; DNA: TGCGCCAGCAGCCAAGATGGGCGGGGGGGCTCCTACGAGCAGTACTTC
J: TRBJ1-1; size: NA; D: NA; V: TRBV12-3/TRBV12-4; CDR3: CASIPGVGKAFF; DNA: TGTGCCAGCATCCCCGGTGTGGGGAAAGCTTTCTTT
J: TRBJ1-1; size: NA; D: NA; V: TRBV4-1; CDR3: CASSQERLNTEAFF; DNA: TGCGCCAGCAGCCAAGAGAGATTGAACACTGAAGCTTTCTTT
J: TRBJ1-6; size: NA; D: NA; V: TRBV5-4; CDR3: CASSFHRAGSPLHF; DNA: TGTGCCAGCAGCTTCCACAGGGCGGGTTCACCCCTCCACTTT
J: TRBJ1-2; size: NA; D: NA; V: TRBV25-1; CDR3: CASSTNTHSGGYTF; DNA: TGTGCCAGCAGCACTAATACTCACAGTGGTGGCTACACCTTC
J: TRBJ2-2; size: NA; D: TRBD2; V: TRBV4-1; CDR3: CASSPGGLAGVRAGELFF; DNA: TGCGCCAGCAGCCCCGGGGGACTAGCGGGTGTTCGAGCCGGGGAGCTGTTTTTT
J: TRBJ2-3; size: NA; D: NA; V: TRBV24-1; CDR3: CATSRGERGTDTQYF; DNA: TGTGCCACCTCAAGAGGGGAAAGGGGCACAGATACGCAGTATTTT
J: TRBJ1-1; size: NA; D: NA; V: TRBV21-1; CDR3: CASSKYRWTEAFF; DNA: TGTGCCAGCAGCAAGTACAGGTGGACTGAAGCTTTCTTT
J: TRBJ1-2; size: NA; D: TRBD1; V: TRBV19; CDR3: CASSIVAGTGYGYTF; DNA: TGTGCCAGTAGTATAGTAGCCGGGACAGGCTATGGCTACACCTTC
J: TRBJ2-2; size: once; D: NA; V: TRBV5-5; CDR3: CASSLVGGNTGELFF; DNA: TGTGCCAGCAGCTTAGTTGGGGGAAACACCGGGGAGCTGTTTTTT
J: TRBJ1-4; size: NA; D: NA; V: TRBV6-5; CDR3: CASSYTRQPTNEKLFF; DNA: TGTGCCAGCAGTTACACGCGACAGCCAACTAATGAAAAACTGTTTTTT
J: TRBJ1-3; size: once; D: NA; V: TRBV19; CDR3: CASSTNQPFSGNTIYF; DNA: TGTGCCAGTAGTACTAACCAGCCGTTCTCTGGAAACACCATATATTTT
J: TRBJ2-7; size: NA; D: TRBD1; V: TRBV5-1; CDR3: CASSLVPTGTGLSEQYF; DNA: TGCGCCAGCAGCTTGGTACCAACCGGGACAGGGCTGAGCGAGCAGTACTTC
J: TRBJ2-1; size: NA; D: NA; V: TRBV19; CDR3: CASSIDLSSYNEQFF; DNA: TGTGCCAGTAGTATCGACCTGAGCTCCTACAATGAGCAGTTCTTC